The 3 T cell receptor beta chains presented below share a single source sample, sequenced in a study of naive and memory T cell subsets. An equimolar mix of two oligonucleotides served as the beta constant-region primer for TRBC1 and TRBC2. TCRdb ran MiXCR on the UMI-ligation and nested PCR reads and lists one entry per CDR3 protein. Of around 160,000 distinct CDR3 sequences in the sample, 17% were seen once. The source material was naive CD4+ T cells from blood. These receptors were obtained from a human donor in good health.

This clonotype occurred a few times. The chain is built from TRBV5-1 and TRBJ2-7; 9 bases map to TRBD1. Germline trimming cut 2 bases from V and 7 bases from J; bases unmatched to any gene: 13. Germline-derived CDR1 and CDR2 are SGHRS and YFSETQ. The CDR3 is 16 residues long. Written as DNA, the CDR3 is TGCGCCAGCAGCTTTAATTTGGGACAGGGAAATTCGGAGCAGTACTTC. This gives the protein CASSFNLGQGNSEQYF.

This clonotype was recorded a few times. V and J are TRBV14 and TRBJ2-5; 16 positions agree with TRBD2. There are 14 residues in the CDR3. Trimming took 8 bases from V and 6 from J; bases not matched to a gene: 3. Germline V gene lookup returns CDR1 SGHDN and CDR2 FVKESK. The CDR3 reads CASEGLAGGKTQYF. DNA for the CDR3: TGTGCCAGCGAGGGACTAGCGGGAGGGAAGACCCAGTACTTC.

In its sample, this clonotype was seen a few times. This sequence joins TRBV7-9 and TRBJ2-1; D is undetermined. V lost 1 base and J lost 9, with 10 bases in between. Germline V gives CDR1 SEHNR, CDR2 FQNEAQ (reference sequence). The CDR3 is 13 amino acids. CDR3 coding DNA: TGTGCCAGCAGCTTAGAAAGAGAGTTTGAGCAGTTCTTC. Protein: CASSLEREFEQFF.